The present T cell receptor (beta chain) was sequenced within a study of cytomegalovirus exposure and HLA in healthy donors (dated 2017 in TCRdb). Looking at the study overall: According to a later analysis, the 100 to 150 validation repertoires were produced on the same platform as the approximately 620 repertoires of the first cohort. The aim of the study was to test whether cataloging public T cell receptors could identify signatures of past pathogen exposure. Along with the roughly 670-subject first cohort, a separate validation cohort of over a hundred different subjects was used. The study combined high-throughput TCR immunosequencing, statistical association of individual TCRs with disease status, and machine learning to predict cytomegalovirus infection status. General findings and caveats noted by the study authors: The study listed 170 or so TCR beta chains as associated with cytomegalovirus. Subsequent analysis determined that TCRs grouped into clusters in the first cohort also showed a tendency toward co-occurrence across the approximately 110 validation repertoires, and 85% to 95% of cluster scores exceeded 0. Three of the identified cytomegalovirus-associated TCR beta chains were confirmed in vitro to be specific for cytomegalovirus antigens. The classifier was reported to diagnose cytomegalovirus status with high specificity and sensitivity in both the original cohort and the validation cohort. Most TCR sequences were observed very rarely across donors, whereas some public TCRs were present in many individuals. The authors suggested that the approach could potentially be generalized to other disease states and immunological phenotypes. A later analysis had no HLA typing for the validation cohort, so co-occurrence there was scored across all 120 or so repertoires.

Donors formed part of the validation cohort, which comprised over a hundred subjects and was distinct from the first cohort of several hundred subjects. The method was the immunoSEQ multiplex PCR assay. Regarding the original processing steps: A statistical classification framework was built for diagnosing cytomegalovirus status from the catalog of TCR beta chain sequences. TCRdb stores this immuneACCESS table with in-frame sequences only. Part of the clones is absent; in the studies checked, under half of the shortfall reflects unresolved V genes, and no reason is known for the rest. V and J calls and clone size are given by that table; D and trimming were obtained from the DNA. The sample data list 65,000 to 90,000 clones, and 85% to 90% of these were observed just once. The ten largest clones add up to roughly 3.8% of the sample. Sequences LNHDA (CDR1) and SQIVND (CDR2) are obtained from the germline V gene (reference sequence). Ends trimmed: V by 5 bases, J by 2 bases; bases unmatched to a gene: 2. From the cysteine through the phenylalanine, the CDR3 covers 14 amino acids. CDR3 DNA only is kept here, 42 bases in frame from base 1.

Comments on this clone: Its antigen has not been determined. Per-nucleotide qualities are absent, and no much larger clonotype sits a single base away.

This sequence was found in a woman under 30 in good health and CMV-seropositive. The chain was built from TRBV19 and TRBJ1-5, and 8 bases in between align with TRBD1. Source material: PBMCs. The nucleotide sequence reads as follows: TGTGCCAGTAGTGGGACAGGTGGCAATCAGCCCCAGCATTTT. Its protein is CASSGTGGNQPQHF. The full variable domain, with segments outside the CDR3 supplied by the reference TRBV19 and TRBJ1-5 proteins, appears as DGGITQSPKYLFRKEGQNVTLSCEQNLNHDAMYWYRQDPGQGLRLIYYSQIVNDFQKGDIAEGYSVSREKKESFPLTVTSAQKNPTAFYLCASSGTGGNQPQHFGDGTRLSIL.